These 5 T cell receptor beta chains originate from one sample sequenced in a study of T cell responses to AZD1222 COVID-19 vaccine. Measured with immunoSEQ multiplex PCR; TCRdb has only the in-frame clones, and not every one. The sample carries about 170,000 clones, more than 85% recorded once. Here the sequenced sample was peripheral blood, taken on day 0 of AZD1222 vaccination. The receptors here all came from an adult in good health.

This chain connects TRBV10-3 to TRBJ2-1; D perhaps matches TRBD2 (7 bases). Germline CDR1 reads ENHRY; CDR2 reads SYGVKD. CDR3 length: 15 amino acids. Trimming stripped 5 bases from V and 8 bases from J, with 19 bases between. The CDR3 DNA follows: TGTGCCATCAGTTACCATAGGGGGGGGGCCGATGAGCAGTTCTTC. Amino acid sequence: CAISYHRGGADEQFF.

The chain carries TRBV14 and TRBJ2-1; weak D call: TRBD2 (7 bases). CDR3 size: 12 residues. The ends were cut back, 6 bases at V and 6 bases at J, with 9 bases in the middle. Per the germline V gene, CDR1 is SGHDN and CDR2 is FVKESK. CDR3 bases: TGTGCCAGCAGAGGGGGGGGCAATGAGCAGTTCTTC. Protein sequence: CASRGGGNEQFF.

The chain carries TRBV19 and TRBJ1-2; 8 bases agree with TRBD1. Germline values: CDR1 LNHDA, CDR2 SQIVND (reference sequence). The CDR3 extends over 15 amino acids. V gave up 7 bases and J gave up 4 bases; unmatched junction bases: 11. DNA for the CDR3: TGTGCCAGTACCTTTCCCCGGACAGGGACCTATGGCTACACCTTC. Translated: CASTFPRTGTYGYTF.

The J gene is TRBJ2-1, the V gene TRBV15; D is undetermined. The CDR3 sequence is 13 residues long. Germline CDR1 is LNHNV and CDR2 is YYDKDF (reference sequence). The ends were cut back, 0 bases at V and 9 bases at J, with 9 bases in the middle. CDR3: CATSRDLRPEQFF. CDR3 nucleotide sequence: TGTGCCACCAGCAGAGACCTAAGACCTGAGCAGTTCTTC.

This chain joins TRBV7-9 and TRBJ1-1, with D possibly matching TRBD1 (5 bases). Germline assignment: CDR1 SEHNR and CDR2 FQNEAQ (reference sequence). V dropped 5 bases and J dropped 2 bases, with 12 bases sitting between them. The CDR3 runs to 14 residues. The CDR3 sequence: CASSPRGTNTEAFF. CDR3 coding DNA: TGTGCCAGCAGCCCCAGAGGGACCAACACTGAAGCTTTCTTT.